What follows is one T cell receptor (beta chain) and its context. The antigen remains undetermined. V was clipped by 4 bases and J by 1 base, with 9 bases between them. The germline V gene encodes CDR1 SEHNR and CDR2 FQNEAQ (reference sequence). This CDR3 is 14 amino acids long. This entry is derived from a study of beta chain features in type 1 diabetes. Study-level results: Sequencing from cDNA could over-represent high-TCR-expressing cells. Fewer insertions but more deletions were seen at VDJ junctions in type 1 diabetes patients.

Sorting that relied on CD45RO/CCR7/CD25/CD127/CD95/CD27 yielded CD4+ naive, central memory, regulatory and stem cell-like memory cells. Expressed TCRB transcripts were sequenced because the isolated RNA had all been reverse transcribed beforehand. The repertoire was sequenced with immunoSEQ multiplex PCR; TCRdb's copy has only in-frame clones and lacks some. The sample consists of 850,000 to 900,000 clones, under 20% of them appearing once. Sequencing used naive CD4+ T cells from blood. The clonotype was recovered from a woman aged 18 to 35 in good health. The V call is TRBV7-9, the J call TRBJ2-3; D gene unclear. This CDR3 is CASSSAPGTDTQYF. For the CDR3, the DNA is TGTGCCAGCAGCTCGGCGCCAGGCACAGATACGCAGTATTTT.